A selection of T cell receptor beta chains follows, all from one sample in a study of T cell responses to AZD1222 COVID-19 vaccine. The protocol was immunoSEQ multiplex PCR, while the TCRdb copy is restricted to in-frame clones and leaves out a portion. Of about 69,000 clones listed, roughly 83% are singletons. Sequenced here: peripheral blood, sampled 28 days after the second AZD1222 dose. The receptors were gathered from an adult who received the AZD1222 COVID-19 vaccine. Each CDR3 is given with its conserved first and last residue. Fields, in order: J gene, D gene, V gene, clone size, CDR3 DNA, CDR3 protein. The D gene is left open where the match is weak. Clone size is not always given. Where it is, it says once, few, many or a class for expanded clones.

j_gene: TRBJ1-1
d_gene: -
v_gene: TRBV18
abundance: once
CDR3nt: TGTGCCAGCTCACCACCTTTCGGGTCTGAAGCTTTCTTT
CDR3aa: CASSPPFGSEAFF

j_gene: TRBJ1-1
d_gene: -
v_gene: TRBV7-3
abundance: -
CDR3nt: TGTGCCAGCGGTACGGTTGGAGGGTTCACTGAAGCTTTCTTT
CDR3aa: CASGTVGGFTEAFF

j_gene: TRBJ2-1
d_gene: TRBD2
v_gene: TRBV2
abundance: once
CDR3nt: TGTGCCAGCAGTGGAGCTAGCGGGGGGGTGGCTGAGCAGTTCTTC
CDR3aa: CASSGASGGVAEQFF

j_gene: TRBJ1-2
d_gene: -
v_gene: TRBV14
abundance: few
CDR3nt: TGTGCCAGCACGCCCCGGGGGGAAGATTATGGCTACACCTTC
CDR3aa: CASTPRGEDYGYTF

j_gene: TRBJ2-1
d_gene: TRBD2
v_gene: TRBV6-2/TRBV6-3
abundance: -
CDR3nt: TGTGCCAGCAGGCCTAAGGGATCTAGCGGGAGCCGAAATGAGCAGTTCTTC
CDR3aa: CASRPKGSSGSRNEQFF

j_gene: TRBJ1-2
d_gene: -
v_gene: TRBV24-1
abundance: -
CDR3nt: TGTGCCACCAGTCAAGCAGGGTCGGATGGCTACACCTTC
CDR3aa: CATSQAGSDGYTF

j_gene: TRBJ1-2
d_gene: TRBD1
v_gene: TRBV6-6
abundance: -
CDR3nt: TGTGCCAGCAGTCGATCCGGGACAGCAAAAAACTATGGCTACACCTTC
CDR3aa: CASSRSGTAKNYGYTF

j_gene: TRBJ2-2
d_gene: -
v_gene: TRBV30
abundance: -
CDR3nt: TGTGCCTGGAGTGTACTAGCAGGAGGAGCCGGGGAGCTGTTTTTT
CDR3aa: CAWSVLAGGAGELFF

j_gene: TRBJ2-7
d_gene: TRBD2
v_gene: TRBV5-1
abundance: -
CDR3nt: TGCGCCAGCAGCTCGGCCCGACTAGCGGGGGGGCTAAGTTGGTCCTACGAGCAGTACTTC
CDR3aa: CASSSARLAGGLSWSYEQYF

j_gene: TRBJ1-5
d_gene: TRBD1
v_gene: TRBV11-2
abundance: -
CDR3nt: TGTGCCAGCAGCTACGGACAGGGAAATCAGCCCCAGCATTTT
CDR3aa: CASSYGQGNQPQHF

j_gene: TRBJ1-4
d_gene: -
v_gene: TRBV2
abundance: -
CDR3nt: TGTGCCAGCAGTGAAGCCCTTCGGGCCTCTGGGGAACTGTTTTTT
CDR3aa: CASSEALRASGELFF

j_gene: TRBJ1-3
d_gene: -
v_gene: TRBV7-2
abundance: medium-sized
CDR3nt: TGTGCCAGCAGCCTACAGAAGTGGTCTGGAAACACCATATATTTT
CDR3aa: CASSLQKWSGNTIYF

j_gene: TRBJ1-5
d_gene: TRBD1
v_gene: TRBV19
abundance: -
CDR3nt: TGTGCCAGTAGCATATCCAGGGGGCATCAGCCCCAGCATTTT
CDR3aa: CASSISRGHQPQHF

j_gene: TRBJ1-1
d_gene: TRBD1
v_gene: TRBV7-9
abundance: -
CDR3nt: TGTGCCAGCAGCTTAGTAGGGACAGCAAACACTGAAGCTTTCTTT
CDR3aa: CASSLVGTANTEAFF

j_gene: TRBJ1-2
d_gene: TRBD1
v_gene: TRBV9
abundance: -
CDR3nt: TGTGCCAGCAGCCACAGACAGGGTCATGGCTACACCTTC
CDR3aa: CASSHRQGHGYTF

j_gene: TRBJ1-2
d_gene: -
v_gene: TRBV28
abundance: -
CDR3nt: TGTGCCAGCAGTTTAGCGCGATATGGCTACACCTTC
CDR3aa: CASSLARYGYTF

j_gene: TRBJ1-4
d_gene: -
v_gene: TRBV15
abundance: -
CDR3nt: TGTGCCACCAGCAGTAGACAGGTTCGGGAAAAACTGTTTTTT
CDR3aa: CATSSRQVREKLFF

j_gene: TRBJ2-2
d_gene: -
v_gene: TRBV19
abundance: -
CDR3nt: TGTGCCAGTACGACATACACCGGGGAGCTGTTTTTT
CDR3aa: CASTTYTGELFF